This T cell receptor (beta chain) was observed in a study of graft-versus-host responses after intestinal transplantation. The assay was immunoSEQ multiplex PCR, and TCRdb's table has in-frame clones only and misses some. Found here are 85,000 to 110,000 clones, 93% of them singletons; the top ten hold under 1.5%. CDR1 and CDR2 (germline): LNHDA, SQIVND (reference sequence). V was pared by 3 bases and J by 0 bases, with 5 bases between. The CDR3 totals 13 residues. On this clone: The antigen is unknown. The sample holds other DNA sequences that translate to the same CDR3.

The gene calls are TRBV19 and TRBJ1-2; D unresolved. This TCR was recovered from a human donor who received an intestinal transplant. Specimen: unstimulated CD8+ T cells sorted from spleen or lymph node cells, collected before intestinal transplant. CDR3 amino acids: CASSIGANYGYTF. The CDR3 region has the DNA TGTGCCAGTAGTATTGGGGCTAACTATGGCTACACCTTC.